These 10 T cell receptor beta chains were all obtained from the same sample, sequenced in a study of vaccination and CD4 T cells after COVID-19. The treatment is: 10-day PBMC culture with coronavirus spike peptide pools or control peptides (ViraFEST assay). Their antigens are not known. The Oncomine TCR Beta short-read assay was what sequenced the DNA obtained from cultured CD4+ T cells. Each CDR3 protein gets one entry after TCRdb re-called the PCR reads with MiXCR. The sample lists fewer than 20,000 distinct CDR3 sequences; about two thirds were seen once. The material sequenced was CD4+ T cells from blood, cultured in vitro. The receptors come from a human donor who had recovered from COVID-19.

The rearrangement links TRBV6-1 to TRBJ2-2, with D unclear. CDR3 size: 13 residues. Per germline, CDR1 MNHNS and CDR2 SASEGT. Trimming removed 6 bases at V and 5 bases at J, with 10 bases between. The CDR3 DNA sequence: TGTGCCAGCAGACGGGTAGGAACCGGGGAGCTGTTTTTT. This codes for CASRRVGTGELFF.

The rearrangement joins TRBV20-1 to TRBJ2-7, with TRBD2 matching over 8 bases. V shed 6 bases, J shed 4 bases, and the junction held 5 bases outside the gene matches. The germline V gene has CDR1 DFQATT and CDR2 SNEGSKA (reference sequence). This CDR3 spans 12 amino acids. The CDR3 loop is CSAGQREYEQYF. CDR3 sequence (DNA): TGCAGTGCAGGCCAGCGGGAGTACGAGCAGTACTTC.

This clonotype showed up just a few times. The V and J genes are TRBV25-1 and TRBJ1-5; D remains ambiguous. With 3 bases removed from V and 1 base from J, the gap between germline ends came to 7 bases. Germline CDR1 and CDR2: MGHDK and SYGVNS. The CDR3 runs 14 residues. CDR3 amino acids: CASSDSRSNQPQHF. CDR3 DNA: TGTGCCAGCAGTGACAGTAGGAGCAATCAGCCCCAGCATTTT.

This clonotype was picked up a small number of times. J is TRBJ1-1 and V is TRBV7-9; D gene unclear. Germline lookup yields CDR1 SEHNR and CDR2 FQNEAQ (reference sequence). The ends were cut back, 1 base at V and 1 base at J, with 7 bases in the middle. The CDR3 has 14 amino acids. CDR3 residues: CASSLGAWNTEAFF. The DNA of the CDR3 is TGTGCCAGCAGCTTAGGGGCGTGGAACACTGAAGCTTTCTTT.

The V call is TRBV7-2, the J call TRBJ1-5, with TRBD1 matching over 8 bases. This CDR3 is built from 18 residues. Germline V CDR1 and CDR2: SGHTA, FQGNSA. The V gene end was trimmed by 0 bases and the J gene end by 0 bases; junction bases not matched to a gene: 7. The CDR3 DNA is TGTGCCAGCAGCTTAGCTGGGGACAGGTTCTATAGCAATCAGCCCCAGCATTTT. Its protein product is CASSLAGDRFYSNQPQHF.

The V gene is TRBV27, the J gene TRBJ2-7, with 11 bases lining up with TRBD2. The J segment lost 2 bases and the V segment lost 7 bases, leaving 1 base of the junction unmatched. The CDR3 extends over 13 amino acids. The V gene's germline CDR1 is MNHEY and CDR2 SMNVEV (reference sequence). The CDR3 DNA reads as TGTGCCAGCAAACTAGCGGGAGCCTACGAGCAGTACTTC. Protein: CASKLAGAYEQYF.

This chain links TRBV2 with TRBJ2-2; 9 bases fit TRBD2. CDR1 SNHLY and CDR2 FYNNEI come from the germline V gene. V lost 8 bases, J lost 2 bases, and 9 bases stayed unmatched. CDR3 length: 16 amino acids. CDR3 residues: CASLRLAGYNTGELFF. CDR3 in DNA: TGTGCCAGCTTACGTCTAGCGGGATACAACACCGGGGAGCTGTTTTTT. Filled out from reference TRBV2 and TRBJ2-2, the complete variable domain reads EPEVTQTPSHQVTQMGQEVILRCVPISNHLYFYWYRQILGQKVEFLVSFYNNEISEKSEIFDDQFSVERPDGSNFTLKIRSTKLEDSAMYFCASLRLAGYNTGELFFGEGSRLTVL.

In this sample, this clonotype turned up once. The rearrangement joins TRBV20-1 to TRBJ1-5; D gene ambiguous. This CDR3 has 15 residues. V lost 0 bases and J 2 bases, leaving 11 bases between the germline ends. CDR1 DFQATT and CDR2 SNEGSKA come from the germline V gene (reference sequence). CDR3 in DNA: TGCAGTGCTAGAGATGGGGAGGGTGGCAATCAGCCCCAGCATTTT. Translation: CSARDGEGGNQPQHF.

This clonotype came up once. The V call is TRBV20-1, the J call TRBJ2-7, with a weak D call TRBD2 (6 bases). The CDR3 runs to 13 residues. CDR1 is DFQATT and CDR2 is SNEGSKA in the germline V gene (reference sequence). The V and J ends lost 5 bases and 5 bases respectively, with 16 bases between them. The CDR3 reads CSAGFGTLDEQYF. Here the CDR3 DNA reads TGCAGTGCTGGATTCGGGACTCTAGACGAGCAGTACTTC.

This chain connects TRBV6-2 or TRBV6-3 to TRBJ2-2, with 8 bases that match TRBD2. The CDR3 consists of 17 residues. V was clipped by 5 bases and J by 1 base; unmatched bases: 9. Germline values: CDR1 MNHEY, CDR2 SVGEGT. In DNA, the CDR3 is TGTGCCAGCAGTCCTCGAACGGGAGGGAAGAACACCGGGGAGCTGTTTTTT. Translated, it gives CASSPRTGGKNTGELFF.